The T cell receptor (beta chain) described here comes from a study of cytomegalovirus exposure and HLA in healthy donors. Concerning this clone: Its antigen is not known.

With 5 bases removed from V and 12 bases from J, the gap between germline ends came to 11 bases. The germline V gene has CDR1 SEHNR and CDR2 FQNEAQ (reference sequence). The CDR3 totals 11 residues. Use of 60 Vbeta and 13 Jbeta primers characterized the PCR. Using immunoSEQ multiplex PCR, the repertoire was profiled, and TCRdb retains in-frame clones only, with some absent. The table for this sample gives about 200,000 clones. Study-level points and caveats: V- and J-gene trimming of TCR beta was linked (in a later analysis) to a missense DCLRE1C variant. The study put 150 or so TCR beta chains on its list as cytomegalovirus-associated.

The specimen sequenced was PBMCs. This TCR was sampled from a girl aged 2 to 10 in good health and CMV-seropositive. The chain is built from TRBV7-9 and TRBJ2-1; no reliable D call. The CDR3: CASSARGMQFF. The CDR3 nucleotides read TGTGCCAGCAGCGCACGAGGAATGCAGTTCTTC.